Reported below is one TCR beta chain. The repertoire was sequenced with immunoSEQ multiplex PCR; TCRdb's copy has only in-frame clones and lacks some. The sample has more than 150,000 clones, around 87% seen once. The data belong to a study of blood T cell repertoires in COVID-19. As for the study in general: PBMCs, B-cell-depleted T cells, or T cells provided the cDNA or gDNA that made up the material.

This CDR3 region has 15 residues. The V gene end was trimmed by 6 bases and the J gene end by 6 bases; junction bases not matched to a gene: 12. Germline V gene lookup returns CDR1 MDHEN and CDR2 SYDVKM. The specimen sequenced was peripheral blood. This TCR was recovered from a man aged 35-49 years with active or convalescent COVID-19. The gene calls are TRBV28 and TRBJ2-7, with 9 bases matching TRBD1. The CDR3 reads CASRVTGTGFAEQYF. CDR3 DNA sequence: TGTGCCAGCAGGGTGACCGGGACAGGGTTCGCCGAGCAGTACTTC.